The clone carrying this T cell receptor (beta chain) was observed a handful of times. The sample originates from a study of regulatory T cells in long-lasting Graves disease. Study summary: The study enrolled newly diagnosed Graves' patients on antithyroid drugs under 3 months.

Looked up from germline, CDR1 is GTSNPN and CDR2 is SVGIG (reference sequence). CDR3 size: 12 residues. Trimming removed 7 bases from V and 5 bases from J, with 14 bases in between. The time point: newly diagnosed GD, antithyroid drugs for less than 3 months. After RNA was extracted from PBMCs, the TCR library was made from it. For TCR beta, libraries came from iRepertoire HTBI primers and Arm-PCR of CDR3 regions. TCRdb used MiXCR to reprocess the multiplex PCR reads, holding one entry per CDR3 protein. The sample lists 400,000 to 450,000 distinct CDR3 sequences; around 17% were seen once. The same sample was also studied in work on T cells in Graves' hyperthyroidism and ophthalmopathy. As that study records: Progression to ophthalmopathy was predicted a median of 6.5 months early.

The chain uses TRBV30 and TRBJ2-5; TRBD1 might be the D (6 bases). The receptor was isolated from a woman aged 25 to 45 with Graves disease. The specimen comprised peripheral blood mononuclear cells (PBMCs), sampled at new diagnosis, from a patient treated with antithyroid drugs. CDR3 nucleotide sequence: TGTGCCTCGGACTTTAGGGGGGAGACCCAGTACTTC. Translating it yields CASDFRGETQYF. Full variable domain (remainder filled in from reference TRBV30 and TRBJ2-5): SQTIHQWPATLVQPVGSPLSLECTVEGTSNPNLYWYRQAAGRGLQLLFYSVGIGQISSEVPQNLSASRPQDRQFILSSKKLLLSDSGFYLCASDFRGETQYFGPGTRLLVL.